The 19 T cell receptor beta chains below come from one sample, sequenced in a study of T cell responses to AZD1222 COVID-19 vaccine. The protocol was immunoSEQ multiplex PCR, while the TCRdb copy is restricted to in-frame clones and leaves out a portion. The sample has about 170,000 clones; around 90% are singletons. The sample consisted of peripheral blood, taken on day 0 of AZD1222 vaccination. These receptors came from an adult in good health.

The rearrangement uses TRBV6-1 and TRBJ2-7, with a possible D match to TRBD1 (5 bases). Trimming pared 2 bases from V and 0 bases from J, leaving 11 bases between. Germline V gene lookup returns CDR1 MNHNS and CDR2 SASEGT. The CDR3 loop spans 15 amino acids. The CDR3 spells CASSENRRSSYEQYF. In DNA, the CDR3 is TGTGCCAGCAGTGAAAACAGGCGATCCTCCTACGAGCAGTACTTC.

Here the CDR3 reads CASSYLTGVNQPQHF. The CDR3, as DNA: TGTGCCAGCAGTTACTTAACAGGGGTGAATCAGCCCCAGCATTTT. The chain uses TRBV6-2 or TRBV6-3 and TRBJ1-5; 7 positions agree with TRBD1. Germline V gene sequence: CDR1 MNHEY, CDR2 SVGEGT. This CDR3 has 15 residues. V shed 1 base, J shed 4 bases, and the junction held 4 bases outside the gene matches.

V is TRBV7-2 and J is TRBJ2-1; D gene uncertain. V shed 5 bases and J shed 0 bases, with 14 bases lying between them. Germline CDR1 is SGHTA and CDR2 is FQGNSA. The CDR3 is made up of 16 amino acids. The DNA for the CDR3 is TGTGCCAGCAGCCGTATTGCGAAAAGCTCCTACAATGAGCAGTTCTTC. Protein product: CASSRIAKSSYNEQFF. The variable domain in full, completed from reference TRBV7-2 and TRBJ2-1, reads GAGVSQSPSNKVTEKGKDVELRCDPISGHTALYWYRQSLGQGLEFLIYFQGNSAPDKSGLPSDRFSAERTGGSVSTLTIQRTQQEDSAVYLCASSRIAKSSYNEQFFGPGTRLTVL.

The chain recombines TRBV7-8 with TRBJ1-1, with D maybe TRBD1 (5 bases). The CDR3 consists of 14 residues. Germline V gene lookup returns CDR1 SGHVS and CDR2 FQNEAQ. Trimming removed 5 bases from V and 11 bases from J, with 21 bases in between. In DNA form, the CDR3 reads TGTGCCAGCAGCCCCTCAGGGCGTGGAAAGATGGCTTTCTTT. This encodes CASSPSGRGKMAFF. The full variable domain, rest sourced from reference TRBV7-8 and TRBJ1-1, is GAGVSQSPRYKVAKRGQDVALRCDPISGHVSLFWYQQALGQGPEFLTYFQNEAQLDKSGLPSDRFFAERPEGSVSTLKIQRTQQEDSAVYLCASSPSGRGKMAFFGQGTRLTVV.

The V call is TRBV18, the J call TRBJ2-1, with D uncertain. CDR3 size: 15 residues. Germline CDR1 KGHSH, CDR2 LQKENI. V was shortened by 3 bases and J by 2 bases, with 11 bases between the two germline ends. In DNA, the CDR3 is TGTGCCAGCTCACCTAGTGACCAAACCTACAATGAGCAGTTCTTC. This encodes CASSPSDQTYNEQFF.

J is TRBJ1-4 and V is TRBV9; 11 bases are shared with TRBD1. Looked up from germline, CDR1 is SGDLS and CDR2 is YYNGEE. The CDR3 runs 19 residues. Trimming at V came to 4 bases and at J to 4 bases, leaving 15 bases not matched to a gene. The CDR3 nucleotides read TGTGCCAGCAGCCCCCGGACAGGGGGCCTTCCTGGGGGTAATGAAAAACTGTTTTTT. As protein: CASSPRTGGLPGGNEKLFF.

V is TRBV2 and J is TRBJ2-1, with D maybe TRBD1 (6 bases). The V end lost 8 bases, the J end lost 7 bases, and 15 bases lay between the germline ends. Per germline, CDR1 SNHLY and CDR2 FYNNEI. The CDR3 runs to 13 residues. The DNA of the CDR3 is TGTGCCAGCGGTCCGGACAGACCTAATGAGCAGTTCTTC. Residues: CASGPDRPNEQFF. Complete variable domain (other parts from reference TRBV2 and TRBJ2-1): EPEVTQTPSHQVTQMGQEVILRCVPISNHLYFYWYRQILGQKVEFLVSFYNNEISEKSEIFDDQFSVERPDGSNFTLKIRSTKLEDSAMYFCASGPDRPNEQFFGPGTRLTVL.

The CDR3 here is CASSQSAIPPRQGGREKLFF. CDR3 nucleotide sequence: TGTGCCAGCAGCCAATCCGCCATACCCCCCCGACAGGGTGGAAGGGAAAAACTGTTTTTT. The chain has TRBV14 and TRBJ1-4; 7 bases match TRBD1. This CDR3 comprises 20 residues. The germline V gene encodes CDR1 SGHDN and CDR2 FVKESK. The V gene end was trimmed by 2 bases and the J gene end by 8 bases; junction bases not matched to a gene: 23.

The V gene is TRBV5-6, the J gene TRBJ2-2; D might be TRBD1 (6 bases). Germline-derived CDR1 and CDR2 are SGHDT and YYEEEE. Trimming cost V 0 bases and J 6 bases, with 9 bases left between them. CDR3 length: 14 residues. The CDR3 coding sequence is TGTGCCAGCAGCTTGGGGGGGCTGCCCGGGGAGCTGTTTTTT. Encoded protein: CASSLGGLPGELFF.

This chain joins TRBV7-9 and TRBJ1-3; possibly TRBD1 for D (5 bases). This CDR3 has 15 residues. Germline V gene lookup returns CDR1 SEHNR and CDR2 FQNEAQ (reference sequence). The V gene lost 6 bases and the J gene lost 4 bases, with 16 bases spanning the gap. In DNA, the CDR3 is TGTGCCAGCAGAACCGGTGCGACAGCAGGAAACACCATATATTTT. Translated: CASRTGATAGNTIYF.

The chain has TRBV4-1 and TRBJ2-3, with TRBD1 identical over 9 bases. There are 17 residues in the CDR3. The trim removed 0 bases at V and 3 bases at J, leaving 7 bases unmatched. CDR1 is MGHRA and CDR2 is YSYEKL in the germline V gene. CDR3 bases: TGCGCCAGCAGCCAAGATGGGTTGACAGGGGGGACAGATACGCAGTATTTT. It specifies CASSQDGLTGGTDTQYF.

The genes are TRBV7-9 and TRBJ1-4; 11 nucleotides match TRBD1. CDR3 length equals 14 residues. Germline CDR1 is SEHNR and CDR2 is FQNEAQ (reference sequence). V was pared by 3 bases and J by 7 bases, with 1 base of the junction left unmatched. The CDR3 protein is CASSLGQGGEKLFF. DNA for the CDR3: TGTGCCAGCAGCTTGGGACAGGGGGGTGAAAAACTGTTTTTT.

The J gene is TRBJ2-2, the V gene TRBV2; 12 nucleotides match TRBD2. Germline assignment: CDR1 SNHLY and CDR2 FYNNEI. The CDR3 length is 15 residues. After removal of 5 bases from V and 5 bases from J, the junction contained 3 bases not matched to a gene. DNA of the CDR3: TGTGCCAGCAGTACTAGCGGGGGGAGGACCGGGGAGCTGTTTTTT. Amino acids: CASSTSGGRTGELFF. The full variable domain, its missing parts supplied by reference TRBV2 and TRBJ2-2, is EPEVTQTPSHQVTQMGQEVILRCVPISNHLYFYWYRQILGQKVEFLVSFYNNEISEKSEIFDDQFSVERPDGSNFTLKIRSTKLEDSAMYFCASSTSGGRTGELFFGEGSRLTVL.

The gene calls are TRBV27 and TRBJ1-2; TRBD1 agrees at 12 bases. Per germline, CDR1 MNHEY and CDR2 SMNVEV (reference sequence). CDR3 length: 15 amino acids. J gave up 4 bases and V 4 bases, and 4 bases lay outside the gene matches. The DNA for the CDR3 is TGTGCCAGCAGTTCCCCGGGACAGGGGGCCTATGGCTACACCTTC. The encoded protein is CASSSPGQGAYGYTF.

The chain has TRBV10-3 and TRBJ2-7; no reliable D call. The germline V and J ends were trimmed by 6 bases and 3 bases, with 9 bases remaining between them. This CDR3 is 12 amino acids long. Germline CDR1 is ENHRY and CDR2 is SYGVKD. The CDR3 DNA follows: TGTGCCATCAGGGCAGGAAGCTACGAGCAGTACTTC. It translates to CAIRAGSYEQYF.

The chain employs TRBV29-1 and TRBJ1-2; a possible D gene is TRBD1 (6 bases). Between the trimmed V and J ends, which lost 7 bases and 6 bases, there was a span of 12 bases. Germline loops: CDR1 SQVTM, CDR2 ANQGSEA. The CDR3 has 11 amino acids. The CDR3 nucleotides are TGCAGCGCTTCCAGGGGTGATGGCTACACCTTC. This codes for CSASRGDGYTF.

V is TRBV19 and J is TRBJ2-2, with D perhaps matching TRBD2 (6 bases). CDR3 length: 16 residues. Trimming removed 3 bases at V and 6 bases at J, with 17 bases between. In germline, CDR1 is LNHDA, CDR2 SQIVND (reference sequence). The CDR3 loop is CASSMGTGRGSGELFF. In nucleotides, the CDR3 is TGTGCCAGTAGTATGGGGACTGGTCGAGGGTCCGGGGAGCTGTTTTTT.

V usage is TRBV9 and J usage is TRBJ1-3; a weak D match, TRBD1 (5 bases). V was shortened by 3 bases and J by 2 bases, with 12 bases between the two germline ends. This CDR3 is 15 amino acids long. In germline, CDR1 is SGDLS, CDR2 YYNGEE. The DNA for the CDR3 is TGTGCCAGCAGCGCTCAGGGTACCGCTGGAAACACCATATATTTT. Amino acid sequence: CASSAQGTAGNTIYF. Filled out from reference TRBV9 and TRBJ1-3, the complete variable domain reads DSGVTQTPKHLITATGQRVTLRCSPRSGDLSVYWYQQSLDQGLQFLIQYYNGEERAKGNILERFSAQQFPDLHSELNLSSLELGDSALYFCASSAQGTAGNTIYFGEGSWLTVV.

The chain couples TRBV6-2 or TRBV6-3 to TRBJ2-7; no reliable D call. The CDR3 has 12 amino acids. V dropped 6 bases and J dropped 3 bases, with 9 bases sitting between them. CDR1 and CDR2 (germline): MNHEY, SVGEGT. In DNA form, the CDR3 reads TGTGCCAGCAGCCCGGTCAACTACGAGCAGTACTTC. Its translation: CASSPVNYEQYF.